A single sample gave rise to the 21 T cell receptor beta chains below, sequenced in a study of blood T cell repertoires in COVID-19. Assay: immunoSEQ multiplex PCR; the TCRdb copy retains only in-frame clones and omits some. Of under 200,000 clones listed, approximately 79% are singletons. The material sequenced was PBMCs or T cells enriched from blood (not recorded which). The origin of the receptors is a woman aged 60-75 years with acute COVID-19.

The table lists this clone with many counts. V and J are TRBV19 and TRBJ1-5; weak D call: TRBD1 (6 bases). V gave up 9 bases and J gave up 0 bases, with 12 bases separating them. CDR1 and CDR2 from the germline V gene are LNHDA and SQIVND (reference sequence). There are 14 residues in the CDR3. CDR3 DNA sequence: TGTGCCAGCAGGGACATACATAGCAATCAGCCCCAGCATTTT. Encoded protein: CASRDIHSNQPQHF.

This clone showed up just a few times. This chain links TRBV7-9 with TRBJ2-7; D is possibly TRBD2 (5 bases). The germline CDR1 and CDR2 sequences are SEHNR and FQNEAQ (reference sequence). The CDR3 runs to 15 residues. Trimming took 2 bases from V and 2 from J, leaving 13 bases between them. CDR3 residues: CASSLTRTVAYEQYF. The CDR3 nucleotides read TGTGCCAGCAGCTTAACACGGACTGTTGCCTACGAGCAGTACTTC.

The genes are TRBV5-8 and TRBJ2-3; 8 nucleotides agree with TRBD2. The length of the CDR3 is 16 residues. V lost 6 bases, J lost 2 bases, and 11 bases stayed unmatched. Germline CDR1 is SGHTS and CDR2 is YDEGEE. DNA of the CDR3: TGTGCCAGCACCCCCGAGGCAGCGGGAGTCACAGATACGCAGTATTTT. Its protein product is CASTPEAAGVTDTQYF. The full variable domain, rest sourced from reference TRBV5-8 and TRBJ2-3, is EAGVTQSPTHLIKTRGQQATLRCSPISGHTSVYWYQQALGLGLQFLLWYDEGEERNRGNFPPRFSGRQFPNYSSELNVNALELEDSALYLCASTPEAAGVTDTQYFGPGTRLTVL.

This clone showed up just a few times. V usage is TRBV5-5 and J usage is TRBJ1-1; 8 nucleotides match TRBD1. This CDR3 spans 12 amino acids. CDR1 and CDR2 from the germline V gene are SGHKS and YYEKEE (reference sequence). With V trimmed by 4 bases and J by 7 bases, 3 bases remained unmatched. The CDR3: CASSPDRDEAFF. In DNA, the CDR3 is TGTGCCAGCAGCCCGGACAGGGATGAAGCTTTCTTT.

This rearrangement joins TRBV7-2 to TRBJ2-4, with 9 bases matching TRBD2. The germline V gene encodes CDR1 SGHTA and CDR2 FQGNSA. The CDR3 consists of 17 residues. With 5 bases clipped from V and 5 bases from J, the junction kept 13 bases outside the gene matches. Here the CDR3 reads CASSAGAGRGGENIQYF. The CDR3 DNA reads as TGTGCCAGCAGCGCCGGGGCGGGGCGGGGGGGCGAAAACATTCAGTACTTC.

The chain joins TRBV4-1 to TRBJ1-5; 8 nucleotides agree with TRBD1. Germline-derived CDR1 and CDR2 are MGHRA and YSYEKL. V lost 4 bases, J lost 5 bases, and 10 bases stayed unmatched. This CDR3 comprises 16 residues. The CDR3 is CASSPGTGATYQPQHF. DNA for the CDR3: TGCGCCAGCAGCCCTGGGACAGGCGCAACTTATCAGCCCCAGCATTTT.

This rearrangement joins TRBV18 to TRBJ2-4; tentative D call: TRBD2 (6 bases). Germline values: CDR1 KGHSH, CDR2 LQKENI. V shed 6 bases and J shed 7 bases, with 16 bases lying between them. The CDR3 consists of 14 residues. CDR3 loop: CASSPEVGGNIQYF. The CDR3 DNA reads TGTGCCAGCTCCCCAGAGGTGGGGGGTAACATTCAGTACTTC. The whole variable domain, remainder taken from reference TRBV18 and TRBJ2-4, is NAGVMQNPRHLVRRRGQEARLRCSPMKGHSHVYWYRQLPEEGLKFMVYLQKENIIDESGMPKERFSAEFPKEGPSILRIQQVVRGDSAAYFCASSPEVGGNIQYFGAGTRLSVL.

This clone turned up a few times. The V gene is TRBV6-2 or TRBV6-3, the J gene TRBJ1-6; no clear D. The V gene lost 2 bases and the J gene lost 0 bases, with 11 bases spanning the gap. CDR1 and CDR2 from the germline V gene are MNHEY and SVGEGT. The CDR3 loop spans 17 amino acids. The CDR3 sequence is CASSYGRAGSYNSPLHF. The DNA of the CDR3 is TGTGCCAGCAGTTACGGGAGGGCTGGCTCCTATAATTCACCCCTCCACTTT.

V is TRBV7-2 and J is TRBJ1-5; D not certain. The germline V gene has CDR1 SGHTA and CDR2 FQGNSA. There are 15 residues in the CDR3. V shed 3 bases and J shed 4 bases, with 13 bases lying between them. The CDR3 sequence is CASSFQNGPNQPQHF. In DNA form, the CDR3 reads TGTGCCAGCAGCTTCCAAAACGGTCCAAATCAGCCCCAGCATTTT. Looking up the rest from reference TRBV7-2 and TRBJ1-5 gives the full variable domain: GAGVSQSPSNKVTEKGKDVELRCDPISGHTALYWYRQSLGQGLEFLIYFQGNSAPDKSGLPSDRFSAERTGGSVSTLTIQRTQQEDSAVYLCASSFQNGPNQPQHFGDGTRLSIL.

This chain links TRBV5-1 with TRBJ2-5, with D tentatively TRBD1 (5 bases). Germline V gives CDR1 SGHRS, CDR2 YFSETQ. The CDR3 runs to 16 residues. Trimming removed 1 base at V and 5 bases at J, with 18 bases between. CDR3 sequence: CASSLMGLIRRETQYF. The CDR3 nucleotides are TGCGCCAGCAGCTTGATGGGGCTAATTAGACGGGAGACCCAGTACTTC.

The V and J genes are TRBV9 and TRBJ2-7; possible D gene TRBD2, 7 bases. Trimming shortened V by 3 bases and J by 3 bases, and 13 bases separated the two germline ends. The CDR3 covers 14 residues. Per the germline V gene, CDR1 is SGDLS and CDR2 is YYNGEE. The CDR3: CASSARGEGYEQYF. The CDR3 nucleotides read TGTGCCAGCAGCGCGAGGGGGGAGGGCTACGAGCAGTACTTC.

The chain couples TRBV5-6 to TRBJ1-5; D is undetermined. V was cut by 4 bases and J by 7 bases, with 15 bases left in between. CDR3 length: 14 residues. CDR1 and CDR2 from the germline V gene are SGHDT and YYEEEE. In DNA form, the CDR3 reads TGTGCCAGCAGCAATTCCGGGAAGTACCAGCCCCAGCATTTT. Its protein product is CASSNSGKYQPQHF.

The gene calls are TRBV24-1 and TRBJ2-1, with a possible D match to TRBD2 (5 bases). The CDR3 runs 13 residues. The V end lost 1 base, the J end lost 7 bases, and 7 bases lay between the germline ends. CDR1 and CDR2 (germline): KGHDR, SFDVKD. The CDR3 sequence is CATSDLPGNEQFF. In nucleotides, the CDR3 is TGTGCCACCAGTGATTTACCGGGGAATGAGCAGTTCTTC.

V and J are TRBV19 and TRBJ1-5; D possibly corresponds to TRBD1 (6 bases). Trimming took off 5 bases at V and 0 bases at J, with 11 bases between the two ends. Per the germline V gene, CDR1 is LNHDA and CDR2 is SQIVND (reference sequence). The CDR3 totals 15 residues. Written as DNA, the CDR3 is TGTGCCAGTAGTCAACAGGGTTATAGCAATCAGCCCCAGCATTTT. Encoded protein: CASSQQGYSNQPQHF.

This clone was found a few times. V gene TRBV2 combines with J gene TRBJ2-7; the D gene is possibly TRBD1 (5 bases). Trimming took off 4 bases at V and 2 bases at J, with 9 bases between the two ends. The V gene's germline CDR1 is SNHLY and CDR2 FYNNEI. CDR3 length: 13 amino acids. The CDR3 nucleotides are TGTGCCAGCAGTGGGGCAGGGACCTACGAGCAGTACGTC. It codes for CASSGAGTYEQYV.

The chain employs TRBV7-2 and TRBJ1-1; D gene uncertain. The germline V gene encodes CDR1 SGHTA and CDR2 FQGNSA. The CDR3 has 14 amino acids. V was pared by 1 base and J by 7 bases, with 13 bases between. The CDR3 sequence: CASSLESRSGEAFF. CDR3 nucleotide sequence: TGTGCCAGCAGCTTAGAGTCCCGTTCCGGTGAAGCTTTCTTT. The full variable domain, in which reference TRBV7-2 and TRBJ1-1 provide the parts outside the CDR3, is GAGVSQSPSNKVTEKGKDVELRCDPISGHTALYWYRQSLGQGLEFLIYFQGNSAPDKSGLPSDRFSAERTGGSVSTLTIQRTQQEDSAVYLCASSLESRSGEAFFGQGTRLTVV.

The chain joins TRBV21-1 to TRBJ2-7; the table calls TRBD2, which could not be checked here. TRBV21-1 is assigned pseudogene status. There are 16 residues in the CDR3. The CDR3 here is CASSIPDWGSSYEQYF. CDR3 bases: TGTGCCAGCAGCATACCGGACTGGGGAAGCTCCTACGAGCAGTACTTC.

This chain uses TRBV6-2 or TRBV6-3 with TRBJ2-3; the D gene is possibly TRBD1 (6 bases). With 5 bases removed from V and 4 bases from J, the gap between germline ends came to 19 bases. The germline V gene has CDR1 MNHEY and CDR2 SVGEGT. The CDR3 is 16 residues long. CDR3 in DNA: TGTGCCAGCAGTCAGTATGAGCCAGGGGACGCAGATACGCAGTATTTT. Amino acid sequence: CASSQYEPGDADTQYF.

The genes are TRBV4-3 and TRBJ2-3; TRBD2 matches at 13 bases. The CDR3 consists of 16 residues. V shed 1 base and J 7 bases; nucleotides not matched to a gene: 5. Germline values: CDR1 LGHNA, CDR2 YSLEER. The CDR3 is CASSQGTSGRSYTQYF. The DNA of the CDR3 is TGCGCCAGCAGCCAAGGGACTAGCGGGAGATCATATACGCAGTATTTT.

The gene calls are TRBV9 and TRBJ1-6, with TRBD1 as a possible D gene (6 bases). The germline gives CDR1 SGDLS, CDR2 YYNGEE. V lost 3 bases and J lost 4, with 14 bases in between. The CDR3 has 16 residues. The DNA for the CDR3 is TGTGCCAGCAGCGCCGCACGGACAGCTTATAATTCACCCCTCCACTTT. This translates into CASSAARTAYNSPLHF.

The V gene is TRBV6-2 or TRBV6-3, the J gene TRBJ1-5; D possibly corresponds to TRBD1 (5 bases). This CDR3 region has 17 residues. The V end lost 5 bases, the J end lost 5 bases, and 22 bases lay between the germline ends. Germline V CDR1 and CDR2: MNHEY, SVGEGT. CDR3 sequence reads: CASSPRSGDGGDQPQHF. In DNA form, the CDR3 reads TGTGCCAGCAGTCCAAGGTCGGGCGATGGAGGGGATCAGCCCCAGCATTTT.